The present TCR beta chain was sequenced within a study of shared clonotypes between healthy human individuals. Study-wide points: The generation probabilities recorded for non-shared clonotypes fell below those of clonotypes shared by all four donors.

Measured with immunoSEQ multiplex PCR; TCRdb has only the in-frame clones, and not every one. This sample has millions of clones; approximately 95% occur once, and the top ten carry about 0.37%. In its sample, this clone was seen a few times. The antigen is unknown. Per the germline V gene, CDR1 is WNHNN and CDR2 is SYGVQD (reference sequence). The V and J ends lost 8 bases and 0 bases respectively, with 11 bases between them. The CDR3 is made up of 14 amino acids. This TCR was recovered from a man aged 18 to 30 in good health. Some clones in this sample may be carry-over from other donors' samples. This rearrangement joins TRBV10-1 to TRBJ1-5; the D is unclear. The source material was naive CD4+ T cells from PBMCs. Subset of the sample: CD45RA+ positively selected. Written as DNA, the CDR3 is TGCGCCAGCGCCTGGGGAGATAGCAATCAGCCCCAGCATTTT. Protein product: CASAWGDSNQPQHF.